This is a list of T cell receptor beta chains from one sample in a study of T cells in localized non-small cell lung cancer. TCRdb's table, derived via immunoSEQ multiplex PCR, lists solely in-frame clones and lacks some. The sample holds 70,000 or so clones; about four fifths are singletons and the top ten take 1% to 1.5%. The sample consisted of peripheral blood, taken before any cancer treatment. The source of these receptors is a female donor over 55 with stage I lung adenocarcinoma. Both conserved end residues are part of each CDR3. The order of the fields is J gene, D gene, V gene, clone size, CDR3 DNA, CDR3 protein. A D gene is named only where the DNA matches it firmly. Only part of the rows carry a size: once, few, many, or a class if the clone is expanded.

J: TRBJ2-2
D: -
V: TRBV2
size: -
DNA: TGTGCCAGCAGGCAGGGTCCGGGAAGCGGGGAGCTGTTTTTT
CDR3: CASRQGPGSGELFF

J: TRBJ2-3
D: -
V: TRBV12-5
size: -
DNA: TGTGCTAGTGGGGATCCTGGGGGGATAAGCACAGATACGCAGTATTTT
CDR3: CASGDPGGISTDTQYF

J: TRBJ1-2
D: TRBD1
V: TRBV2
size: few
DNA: TGTGCCAGCACCTATGGGACAGGGACTAACTATGGCTACACCTTC
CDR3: CASTYGTGTNYGYTF

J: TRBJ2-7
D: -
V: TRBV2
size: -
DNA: TGTGCCAGCAGTGATGGGGGCTTCAGCTACGAGCAGTACTTC
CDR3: CASSDGGFSYEQYF

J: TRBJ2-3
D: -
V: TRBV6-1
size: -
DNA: TGTGCCAGCAGTGAAGGGCGGCGGTTAGTCACAGATACGCAGTATTTT
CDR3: CASSEGRRLVTDTQYF

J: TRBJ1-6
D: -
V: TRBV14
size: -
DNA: TGTGCCAGCAGCCACCCCACAGGGAACTCCTATAATTCACCCCTCCACTTT
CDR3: CASSHPTGNSYNSPLHF

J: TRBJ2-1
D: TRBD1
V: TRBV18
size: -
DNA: TGTGCCAGCTCACGACAGGGTGGGAATGAGCAGTTCTTC
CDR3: CASSRQGGNEQFF

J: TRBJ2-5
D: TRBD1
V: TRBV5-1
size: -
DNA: TGCGCCAGCAGCAGGACAGGATTTAATGTGGAGACCCAGTACTTC
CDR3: CASSRTGFNVETQYF

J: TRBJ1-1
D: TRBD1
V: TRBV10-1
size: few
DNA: TGCGCCAGCAGTGGACAGGGAAACACTGAAGCTTTCTTT
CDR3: CASSGQGNTEAFF

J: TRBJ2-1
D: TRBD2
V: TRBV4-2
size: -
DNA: TGTGCCAGCAGTCGGACTAGCCTCGGGGGCTTGGATGAGCAGTTCTTC
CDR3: CASSRTSLGGLDEQFF